This TCR beta chain was profiled in a study of spatial heterogeneity in lung cancer. This CDR3 region has 14 residues. The germline CDR1 and CDR2 sequences are SQVTM and ANQGSEA. V lost 7 bases to trimming and J lost 5 bases; unmatched junction nucleotides: 11. TCRdb passed the 5' RACE reads through MiXCR, listing each CDR3 protein once. The sample carries 4,000 or so distinct CDR3 sequences, 8% to 9% recorded once. Time point meaning: sample taken at primary tumor resection. Material for sequencing was whole RNA from tumor, nontumor lung or frozen PBMC, left unsorted. The chain joins TRBV29-1 to TRBJ2-7; 10 bases fit TRBD1. The sequencing used PBMCs, collected at surgery. This receptor was obtained from a female donor with early-stage non-small cell lung cancer. The CDR3 DNA sequence: TGCAGCGCAAAATGGGGGACAGGGGCTGACGAGCAGTACTTC. Protein sequence: CSAKWGTGADEQYF.